Only one count was recorded for the clone carrying this TCR beta chain. Antigen unknown. Sequencing was performed with immunoSEQ multiplex PCR; in TCRdb, only in-frame clones are kept and a portion is missing. The profile shows roughly 40,000 clones, 85% to 95% of them singletons. No patient showed confetti depigmentation, a clinical sign of active disease. Patients had received no treatment within the previous three months. The sample comes from a study of resident and recirculating memory T cells in vitiligo. Study at large: Each patient gave two lesional and two nonlesional epidermal shave biopsies, plus PBMCs.

In germline, CDR1 is SGHDN, CDR2 FVKESK. The CDR3 is made up of 17 amino acids. Losses at the gene ends were 1 base for V and 7 bases for J; bases not matched to a gene: 12. The study, taken as a whole, reports: No single dominant TCR clone appeared; lesion clonality varied.

The receptor was derived from a male donor with vitiligo. Sequenced sample: blood. The V gene is TRBV14, the J gene TRBJ2-1; 8 positions match TRBD2. CDR3 in DNA: TGTGCCAGCAGCCAAGCTTTTCGGGGGGGCCCGGGGAATGAGCAGTTCTTC. As protein: CASSQAFRGGPGNEQFF. Drawing the rest from reference TRBV14 and TRBJ2-1, the complete variable domain is EAGVTQFPSHSVIEKGQTVTLRCDPISGHDNLYWYRRVMGKEIKFLLHFVKESKQDESGMPNNRFLAERTGGTYSTLKVQPAELEDSGVYFCASSQAFRGGPGNEQFFGPGTRLTVL.